The text below deals with one T cell receptor (beta chain). In the original processing: Amplification from reference gene primers served as the basis for estimated nucleated cell counts. This table comes from immunoSEQ multiplex PCR, and its TCRdb copy is limited to in-frame clones, with some not included. V, J and clone size are those of that table, while D and trimming were read from the DNA. The top ten clones hold 1.5% of a sample with approximately 210,000 clones, just over 85% of them seen once. These data belong to a study of blood T cell repertoires in COVID-19. The overall study: Acute and convalescent COVID-19 specimens originated in the United States, Italy and Spain. The analysed material was cDNA or gDNA that came from T cells, B-cell-depleted T cells, or PBMCs.

The receptor was isolated from a man in his late teens or twenties with active or convalescent COVID-19. The specimen was peripheral blood.

CDR3 DNA: TGTGCCAGCAGTGAACGGCAGGGAGGAGGCTACACCTTC. Translating it yields CASSERQGGGYTF. J is TRBJ1-2 and V is TRBV2, with D tentatively TRBD1 (5 bases). The CDR3 sequence is 13 residues long. In germline, CDR1 is SNHLY, CDR2 FYNNEI. V gave up 2 bases and J gave up 8 bases, with 12 bases separating them.